This T cell receptor beta chain was documented in a study of beta chain features in type 1 diabetes. Notes on the study in general: There were fewer insertions and more deletions at the VDJ junctions of type 1 diabetes patients.

Expressed TCRB transcripts were sequenced, since all the RNA that had been isolated was reverse transcribed. The protocol was immunoSEQ multiplex PCR, while the TCRdb copy is restricted to in-frame clones and leaves out a portion. The profile shows 150,000 to 200,000 clones, less than 15% of them singletons. This clone has only a few counts. Its antigen is not identified. Every single donor gave one heparinised blood draw, and these averaged about 120 mL. It was via CD45RO/CCR7/CD25/CD127/CD95/CD27 that CD4+ naive, central memory, regulatory and stem cell-like memory cells were sorted. This CDR3 is built from 13 residues. Germline V gene sequence: CDR1 MGHDK, CDR2 SYGVNS. V dropped 7 bases and J dropped 0 bases, with 9 bases sitting between them.

The material sequenced was central memory CD4+ T cells from blood. The clonotype originates from a woman aged 18 to 35 in good health. The V call is TRBV25-1, the J call TRBJ1-1, with a tentative D call TRBD1 (6 bases). CDR3 sequence (DNA): TGTGCCAGCATAGGACAGATGAACACTGAAGCTTTCTTT. Protein product: CASIGQMNTEAFF.